These T cell receptor beta chains were read from a single sample in a study of patients and donors after allogeneic stem cell transplantation. TCRdb reanalysed the RT-PCR reads using MiXCR and keeps one entry per CDR3 protein. The sample contains 200,000 to 250,000 distinct CDR3 sequences, 11% to 15% of which appear only once. Specimen: blood, either unsorted or a sorted T cell fraction (not recorded which). Source of these receptors: a human donor who was either an allogeneic HSCT recipient or a stem cell or donor lymphocyte infusion donor (not recorded which). It is not recorded whose cells these are; they may come from a transplant donor. Both conserved end residues are part of each CDR3. D genes are given only for firm matches. Size is stated for part of the rows, as once, few or many counts, or as a class when the clone is expanded.

D,J,size,V,CDR3,DNA
TRBD1,TRBJ2-7,many,TRBV29-1,CSARTGSAYEQYF,TGCAGCGCTCGGACAGGGTCCGCCTACGAGCAGTACTTC
-,TRBJ1-5,-,TRBV2,CASTKGGGNQPQHF,TGTGCCAGCACTAAGGGGGGTGGCAATCAGCCCCAGCATTTT
-,TRBJ2-1,many,TRBV14,CASSPRVLSYNEQFF,TGTGCCAGCAGCCCTCGCGTACTCTCCTACAATGAGCAGTTCTTC
-,TRBJ2-1,-,TRBV24-1,CATSDPDTGLYNEQFF,TGTGCCACCAGTGACCCAGATACAGGGCTTTACAATGAGCAGTTCTTC
-,TRBJ1-1,-,TRBV10-3,CATQEVISNTEAFF,TGTGCCACCCAAGAGGTAATATCGAACACTGAAGCTTTCTTT
-,TRBJ1-2,-,TRBV5-4,CASSLEPGVNYGYTF,TGTGCCAGCAGCTTGGAGCCAGGTGTGAACTATGGCTACACCTTC
TRBD1,TRBJ1-5,-,TRBV20-1,CSAEQGSNQPQHF,TGCAGTGCTGAACAGGGGAGCAATCAGCCCCAGCATTTT
-,TRBJ2-2,-,TRBV27,CASSSPTGELFF,TGTGCCAGCAGTTCCCCTACCGGGGAGCTGTTTTTT
-,TRBJ1-2,-,TRBV12-3/TRBV12-4,CASSRLGYTF,TGTGCCAGCAGCCGCCTAGGCTACACCTTC
-,TRBJ2-1,few,TRBV5-8,CASSYSYEQFF,TGTGCCAGCAGCTATTCTTATGAGCAGTTCTTC
-,TRBJ2-7,-,TRBV7-2,CASSFSLYEQYF,TGTGCCAGCAGCTTCTCCCTCTACGAGCAGTACTTC
-,TRBJ2-2,-,TRBV7-2,CASSPHPVTSTGELFF,TGTGCCAGCAGCCCGCACCCAGTGACGAGCACCGGGGAGCTGTTTTTT
-,TRBJ1-1,-,TRBV27,CASSFHEPGQRAFF,TGTGCCAGCAGTTTCCATGAACCGGGACAACGAGCTTTCTTT
-,TRBJ2-7,few,TRBV15,CATSRDKGTIQYF,TGTGCCACCAGCAGAGATAAAGGGACGATCCAGTACTTC
-,TRBJ1-5,-,TRBV29-1,CSVVGGVGNQPQHF,TGCAGCGTTGTTGGAGGGGTTGGCAATCAGCCCCAGCATTTT
-,TRBJ1-5,many,TRBV3-1,CASSQGSRGPNQPQHF,TGTGCCAGCAGCCAAGGAAGTCGGGGACCCAATCAGCCCCAGCATTTT
-,TRBJ1-1,-,TRBV2,CASRPNPDTEAFF,TGTGCCAGCAGGCCAAACCCTGATACTGAAGCTTTCTTT
-,TRBJ1-2,many,TRBV5-4,CASRDRGGYGYTF,TGTGCCAGCAGAGATCGGGGCGGCTATGGCTACACCTTC
-,TRBJ2-7,-,TRBV4-3,CASSPSLRDYEQYF,TGCGCCAGCAGCCCCTCACTTAGGGACTACGAGCAGTACTTC
TRBD1,TRBJ2-1,many,TRBV6-5,CASSSTGGAGQRFDEQFF,TGTGCCAGCAGTTCCACAGGGGGCGCGGGCCAAAGATTCGATGAGCAGTTCTTC
TRBD1,TRBJ1-5,few,TRBV6-1,CASRLTGTALEPQHF,TGTGCCAGCAGATTAACCGGGACAGCATTGGAGCCCCAGCATTTT
TRBD2,TRBJ2-7,many,TRBV29-1,CSAARAGAGEQYF,TGCAGCGCCGCTCGGGCGGGAGCTGGCGAGCAGTACTTC
-,TRBJ1-6,few,TRBV12-3/TRBV12-4,CASSLAGSDSPLHF,TGTGCCAGCAGTTTAGCGGGTTCGGATTCACCCCTCCACTTT
-,TRBJ2-7,-,TRBV12-3/TRBV12-4,CASSFGGVSYEQYF,TGTGCCAGCAGTTTTGGCGGGGTCTCCTACGAGCAGTACTTC
-,TRBJ1-2,many,TRBV29-1,CSVEDDLGGRHYGYTF,TGCAGCGTTGAAGATGACTTGGGGGGGCGCCACTATGGCTACACCTTC
-,TRBJ2-3,many,TRBV2,CASSEATVTQYF,TGTGCCAGCAGTGAAGCTACAGTTACGCAGTATTTT
-,TRBJ2-7,few,TRBV25-1,CASSERRNYEQYF,TGTGCCAGCAGTGAACGGCGGAACTACGAGCAGTACTTC
-,TRBJ2-7,few,TRBV20-1,CSASPGIYEQYF,TGCAGTGCTAGTCCAGGTATCTACGAGCAGTACTTC